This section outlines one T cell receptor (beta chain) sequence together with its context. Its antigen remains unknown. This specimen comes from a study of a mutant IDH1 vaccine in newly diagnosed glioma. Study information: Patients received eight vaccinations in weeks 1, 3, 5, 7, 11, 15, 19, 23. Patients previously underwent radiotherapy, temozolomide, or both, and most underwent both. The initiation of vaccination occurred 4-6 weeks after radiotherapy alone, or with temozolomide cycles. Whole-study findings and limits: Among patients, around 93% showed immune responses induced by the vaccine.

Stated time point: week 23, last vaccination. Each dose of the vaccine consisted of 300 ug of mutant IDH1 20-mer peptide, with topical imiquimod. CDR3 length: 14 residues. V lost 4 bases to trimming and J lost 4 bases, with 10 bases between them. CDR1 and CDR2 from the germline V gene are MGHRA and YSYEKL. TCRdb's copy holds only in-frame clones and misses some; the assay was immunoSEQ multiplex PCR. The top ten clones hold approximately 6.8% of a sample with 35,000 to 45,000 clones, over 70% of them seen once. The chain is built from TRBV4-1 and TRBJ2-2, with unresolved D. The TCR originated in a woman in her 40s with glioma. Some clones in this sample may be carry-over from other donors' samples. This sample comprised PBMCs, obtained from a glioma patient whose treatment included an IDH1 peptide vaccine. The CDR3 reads CASSRATATGELFF. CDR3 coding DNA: TGCGCCAGCAGCCGAGCGACGGCCACCGGGGAGCTGTTTTTT.